This T cell receptor (beta chain) was identified during a study of regulatory T cells. Amplification used 52 TRBV primers and 13 TRBJ primers. Sequencing used immunoSEQ multiplex PCR; TCRdb keeps in-frame clones, though not all of them. The sample includes over 25,000 clones, over 90% of them seen just once. The V gene lost 4 bases and the J gene lost 0 bases, with 11 bases spanning the gap. Germline CDR1 reads SGHRS; CDR2 reads YFSETQ. The CDR3 sequence is 16 residues long. As to this clone: The antigen is unknown.

Study-wide results and limits: Hydrophobic residues at CDR3 positions 6 and 7 were enriched in conventional CD4+ T cells of CD3G-deficient patients.

A couple of CD3G-deficient patients had more severe autoimmunity; all had some. Sorting split CD4+ cells into CD25-high CD127-low Tregs and CD25-low CD127-high conventional T cells. Sequencing was performed on conventional CD4+ T cells sorted from blood. The chain employs TRBV5-1 and TRBJ2-6, with no clear D. The sequence was obtained from a child between 2 and 9 years old with CD3G deficiency. The CDR3 loop is CASSPSLNSGANVLTF. The CDR3 coding sequence is TGCGCCAGCAGCCCATCCCTGAACTCTGGGGCCAACGTCCTGACTTTC.